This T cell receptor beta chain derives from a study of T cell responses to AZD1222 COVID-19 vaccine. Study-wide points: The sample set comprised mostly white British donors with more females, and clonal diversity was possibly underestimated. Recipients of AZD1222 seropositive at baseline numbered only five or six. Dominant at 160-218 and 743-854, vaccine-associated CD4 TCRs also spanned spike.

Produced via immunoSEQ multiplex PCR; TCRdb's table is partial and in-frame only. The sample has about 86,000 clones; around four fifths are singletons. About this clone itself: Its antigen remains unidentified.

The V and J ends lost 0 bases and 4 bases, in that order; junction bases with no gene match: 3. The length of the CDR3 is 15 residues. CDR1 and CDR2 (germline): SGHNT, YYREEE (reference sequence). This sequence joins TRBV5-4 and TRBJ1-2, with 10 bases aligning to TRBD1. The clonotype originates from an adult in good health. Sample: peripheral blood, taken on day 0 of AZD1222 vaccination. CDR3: CASSLAGQGTYGYTF. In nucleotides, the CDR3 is TGTGCCAGCAGCTTGGCGGGACAGGGGACCTATGGCTACACCTTC.